This entry lists 31 T cell receptor beta chains sequenced from one sample in a study of cytomegalovirus exposure and HLA in healthy donors. With 60 Vbeta and 13 Jbeta primers, the PCR was carried out. Data came from immunoSEQ multiplex PCR; TCRdb stores just in-frame clones and leaves some out. This sample has about 210,000 clones; more than 75% occur once, and the top ten carry approximately 0.39%. The sample taken for sequencing was PBMCs. The receptors stem from a male donor in good health and CMV-seropositive.

The rearrangement links TRBV28 to TRBJ1-4, with 7 bases lining up with TRBD1. The CDR3 is 16 residues long. CDR1 is MDHEN and CDR2 is SYDVKM in the germline V gene. V lost 5 bases to trimming and J lost 8 bases; unmatched junction nucleotides: 14. The DNA for the CDR3 is TGTGCCAGCAGTACGCTCAAAACAGGGGATCGGGAAAAACTGTTTTTT. Translation gives CASSTLKTGDREKLFF.

This clone was seen a single time. The chain is built from TRBV28 and TRBJ1-2, with D unresolved. Per germline, CDR1 MDHEN and CDR2 SYDVKM. The V and J ends lost 3 bases and 1 base respectively, with 15 bases between them. CDR3 size: 16 residues. The DNA of the CDR3 is TGTGCCAGCAGTTTCGACGGAACTGACTTTAACTATGGCTACACCTTC. Amino acid sequence: CASSFDGTDFNYGYTF.

The chain employs TRBV16 and TRBJ2-7; no clear D gene. Trimming shortened V by 0 bases and J by 2 bases, and 2 bases separated the two germline ends. CDR3 length: 12 amino acids. Germline V gene data show CDR1 as KGHSY and CDR2 as FQNENV. CDR3 DNA sequence: TGTGCCAGCAGCCAATCCGCCTACGAGCAGTACTTC. It translates to CASSQSAYEQYF.

This chain connects TRBV6-5 to TRBJ2-7, with D maybe TRBD1 (6 bases). Germline CDR1 reads MNHEY; CDR2 reads SVGAGI. The CDR3 is 12 residues long. With 5 bases removed from V and 13 bases from J, the gap between germline ends came to 18 bases. The CDR3 nucleotides are TGTGCCAGCAGTGCTCAGGGGCTCGAGGATTACTTC. This encodes CASSAQGLEDYF.

The V and J genes are TRBV6-5 and TRBJ1-2; 7 bases agree with TRBD1. The germline V gene has CDR1 MNHEY and CDR2 SVGAGI. The CDR3 length is 14 residues. After removal of 0 bases from V and 7 bases from J, the junction contained 5 bases not matched to a gene. The CDR3 DNA reads TGTGCCAGCAGTTACTCGGGACAGTACTTTGGCTACACCTTC. It is translated as CASSYSGQYFGYTF.

Of note for this clone: The junction does not match germline at one end; this may be a read error. The chain uses TRBV5-1 and TRBJ2-2; 7 bases are a match to TRBD1. Germline lookup yields CDR1 SGHRS and CDR2 YFSETQ. The CDR3 has 15 residues. As DNA, the CDR3 is TGCGCCAGCAGCTCTGGGACAGCGAAGACCGGGGAGCTGTTTTTT. It translates to CASSSGTAKTGELFF.

V usage is TRBV27 and J usage is TRBJ2-5; 11 nucleotides match TRBD2. CDR1 is MNHEY, CDR2 SMNVEV, per germline (reference sequence). The J segment lost 2 bases and the V segment lost 4 bases, leaving 6 bases of the junction unmatched. The CDR3 spans 16 residues. Here the CDR3 DNA reads TGTGCCAGCAGTTCCGTAGCGGGAGGGTTACAAGAGACCCAGTACTTC. Its translation is CASSSVAGGLQETQYF.

Note on this clone: The same CDR3 arises from other DNA sequences in this sample as well. This rearrangement joins TRBV9 to TRBJ2-1; D gene uncertain. The germline V gene has CDR1 SGDLS and CDR2 YYNGEE. V lost 2 bases, J lost 4 bases, and 13 bases lay in between. This CDR3 has 15 residues. The CDR3 coding sequence is TGTGCCAGCAGCGTTACCGGTGGCGGTTACAATGAGCAGTTCTTC. This sequence encodes CASSVTGGGYNEQFF.

This rearrangement joins TRBV11-2 to TRBJ1-6; perhaps TRBD1 as D (5 bases). This CDR3 has 16 amino acids. Germline V gene data show CDR1 as SGHAT and CDR2 as FQNNGV. V was pared by 10 bases and J by 3 bases, with 19 bases between. CDR3 amino acids: CAIGQGEILYNSPLHF. The CDR3 coding sequence is TGTGCCATAGGGCAGGGTGAGATCCTCTATAATTCACCCCTCCACTTT.

This clone appeared once. The chain joins TRBV7-2 to TRBJ2-3; TRBD2 agrees at 15 bases. CDR3 length equals 22 residues. V dropped 0 bases and J dropped 3; count of bases not matched to a gene: 16. The germline CDR1 and CDR2 sequences are SGHTA and FQGNSA. The CDR3, as DNA: TGTGCCAGCAGCTTAGCGCTTCTCCGGACTAGCGGGAGGGCAGGTGGGACAGATACGCAGTATTTT. This sequence encodes CASSLALLRTSGRAGGTDTQYF.

This clone was picked up one time. The chain recombines TRBV5-1 with TRBJ1-5; possible D gene TRBD1, 6 bases. V was pared by 4 bases and J by 0 bases, with 11 bases between. Germline CDR1 is SGHRS and CDR2 is YFSETQ. This CDR3 has 15 residues. CDR3 nucleotides: TGCGCCAGCAGCCCGGACAGTTCTAGCAATCAGCCCCAGCATTTT. It specifies CASSPDSSSNQPQHF.

This clone appeared a few times. The chain couples TRBV21-1 to TRBJ2-3; the table's TRBD2 call for D was not verified on the DNA. TRBV21-1 is a documented pseudogene. The CDR3 is 17 amino acids. The CDR3 loop is CASSQPGLAGQTDTQYF. The CDR3 DNA reads TGTGCCAGCAGCCAGCCGGGACTAGCGGGACAAACAGATACGCAGTATTTT.

This clone turned up a few times. J is TRBJ1-3 and V is TRBV19, with TRBD1 as a possible D gene (5 bases). The length of the CDR3 is 14 residues. V lost 2 bases and J 4 bases, leaving 9 bases between the germline ends. Germline assignment: CDR1 LNHDA and CDR2 SQIVND (reference sequence). Written as DNA, the CDR3 is TGTGCCAGTAGTATAAAAACAGGAGGAAACACCATATATTTT. As protein: CASSIKTGGNTIYF.

The rearrangement uses TRBV19 and TRBJ2-5; D may be TRBD1 (6 bases). Germline V CDR1 and CDR2: LNHDA, SQIVND (reference sequence). The germline V and J ends were trimmed by 0 bases and 7 bases, with 15 bases remaining between them. The CDR3 sequence is 15 residues long. CDR3 DNA sequence: TGTGCCAGTAGTATAGACGGGACATCCCGGGGGACCCAGTACTTC. Translating gives CASSIDGTSRGTQYF. The full variable domain, rest sourced from reference TRBV19 and TRBJ2-5, is DGGITQSPKYLFRKEGQNVTLSCEQNLNHDAMYWYRQDPGQGLRLIYYSQIVNDFQKGDIAEGYSVSREKKESFPLTVTSAQKNPTAFYLCASSIDGTSRGTQYFGPGTRLLVL.

The chain carries TRBV5-1 and TRBJ2-7; possibly TRBD2 for D (5 bases). This CDR3 is built from 15 residues. The V end lost 0 bases, the J end lost 2 bases, and 12 bases lay between the germline ends. Germline CDR1 and CDR2: SGHRS and YFSETQ. The CDR3 sequence is CASSLVLESAYEQYF. In DNA form, the CDR3 reads TGCGCCAGCAGCTTGGTACTAGAATCGGCCTACGAGCAGTACTTC.

The V gene is TRBV7-8, the J gene TRBJ1-1; D not certain. Trimming cost V 5 bases and J 5 bases, with 12 bases left between them. This CDR3 is built from 13 residues. Germline values: CDR1 SGHVS, CDR2 FQNEAQ. The CDR3: CASSVRRETEAFF. In nucleotides, the CDR3 is TGTGCCAGCAGCGTCCGGAGAGAAACTGAAGCTTTCTTT.

The J gene is TRBJ2-2, the V gene TRBV23-1; D possibly corresponds to TRBD1 (6 bases). TRBV23-1 is designated an ORF whose function remains uncertain. This CDR3 has 14 amino acids. V lost 5 bases, J lost 4 bases, and 11 bases lay in between. CDR3 coding DNA: TGCGCCAGCAGTAGGATCAGGGGCACCGGGGAGCTGTTTTTT. As protein: CASSRIRGTGELFF.

To note about this clone: The limits of the CDR3 on the DNA are not certain, so only TCRdb's listed CDR3 is given. This sequence joins TRBV6-5 and TRBJ2-7; the table's D call TRBD2 went unverified against the DNA. CDR1 and CDR2 from the germline V gene are MNHEY and SVGAGI. With termini counted, the CDR3 has 16 amino acids. The CDR3 is CASSSSRLAGVYEQYF.

J is TRBJ2-2 and V is TRBV27, with TRBD1 matching 8 bases. Germline CDR1 is MNHEY and CDR2 is SMNVEV (reference sequence). V gave up 3 bases and J gave up 9 bases; unmatched junction bases: 12. CDR3 length: 16 amino acids. DNA of the CDR3: TGTGCCAGCAGTTTGAATCGGGACAGGAAAACCAGGGAGCTGTTTTTT. This gives the protein CASSLNRDRKTRELFF.

The chain has TRBV7-9 and TRBJ2-7; 7 positions match TRBD1. The junction had 13 bases not matched to a gene; V was cut back by 5 bases and J by 0 bases. This CDR3 has 17 amino acids. Germline values: CDR1 SEHNR, CDR2 FQNEAQ (reference sequence). Here the CDR3 DNA reads TGTGCCAGCAGCCTTACCCCAAGCGGACAGGACTCCTACGAGCAGTACTTC. Translation gives CASSLTPSGQDSYEQYF.

For the CDR3, the DNA is TGTGCCAGCTCCTCCGGGACAGGAAACTCTGGAAACACCATATATTTT. Protein sequence: CASSSGTGNSGNTIYF. The V gene is TRBV18, the J gene TRBJ1-3; 8 nucleotides agree with TRBD1. J gave up 0 bases and V 6 bases, and 7 bases lay outside the gene matches. The CDR3 totals 16 residues. Germline V gives CDR1 KGHSH, CDR2 LQKENI. The full variable domain, completed using reference TRBV18 and TRBJ1-3, is NAGVMQNPRHLVRRRGQEARLRCSPMKGHSHVYWYRQLPEEGLKFMVYLQKENIIDESGMPKERFSAEFPKEGPSILRIQQVVRGDSAAYFCASSSGTGNSGNTIYFGEGSWLTVV.

The gene calls are TRBV11-2 and TRBJ1-1, with a weak D call TRBD1 (5 bases). The V end lost 1 base, the J end lost 5 bases, and 14 bases lay between the germline ends. Germline V gene lookup returns CDR1 SGHAT and CDR2 FQNNGV. This CDR3 has 15 amino acids. CDR3 DNA sequence: TGTGCCAGCAGCTTAGGGCGCCCTGGGGGGACTGAAGCTTTCTTT. This codes for CASSLGRPGGTEAFF.

V and J are TRBV7-2 and TRBJ2-3, with D unclear. Looked up from germline, CDR1 is SGHTA and CDR2 is FQGNSA. The CDR3 extends over 14 amino acids. The germline V and J ends were trimmed by 1 base and 0 bases, with 5 bases remaining between them. The CDR3 DNA reads TGTGCCAGCAGCTTAGATCTCAGCACAGATACGCAGTATTTT. Its translation: CASSLDLSTDTQYF.

The rearrangement links TRBV6-5 to TRBJ1-5; D uncertain. Germline V gene sequence: CDR1 MNHEY, CDR2 SVGAGI. V gave up 5 bases and J gave up 13 bases, with 15 bases separating them. The length of the CDR3 is 12 residues. The CDR3 protein is CASSEPGSLQHF. The CDR3, as DNA: TGTGCCAGCAGTGAACCGGGATCTTTGCAGCATTTT.

The chain carries TRBV11-1 and TRBJ2-7, with 7 bases that match TRBD2. Per germline, CDR1 SGHAT and CDR2 FQDESV (reference sequence). This CDR3 has 14 residues. The trim removed 2 bases at V and 5 bases at J, leaving 6 bases unmatched. The CDR3 here is CASSLWTSSHEQYF. The CDR3 region has the DNA TGTGCCAGCAGCTTATGGACTAGTTCCCACGAGCAGTACTTC.

The rearrangement uses TRBV7-9 and TRBJ1-1; 11 nucleotides line up with TRBD1. This CDR3 has 17 amino acids. Trimming took 5 bases from V and 1 from J; bases not matched to a gene: 9. In germline, CDR1 is SEHNR, CDR2 FQNEAQ (reference sequence). CDR3 nucleotides: TGTGCCAGCAGCGCCCCTGCCGGACAGGGGGCGAACACTGAAGCTTTCTTT. Residues: CASSAPAGQGANTEAFF.

This clone turned up a few times. This rearrangement joins TRBV11-2 to TRBJ2-7; D not certain. This CDR3 is 12 amino acids long. V lost 2 bases, J lost 3 bases, and 5 bases lay in between. CDR1 and CDR2 (germline): SGHAT, FQNNGV. CDR3 coding DNA: TGTGCCAGCAGCTTAAACGGCTACGAGCAGTACTTC. As protein: CASSLNGYEQYF.

The chain has TRBV5-1 and TRBJ2-3; D is perhaps TRBD2 (5 bases). Between the trimmed V and J ends, which lost 1 base and 0 bases, there was a span of 18 bases. This CDR3 region has 18 residues. Germline V CDR1 and CDR2: SGHRS, YFSETQ. CDR3 protein: CASSLIKGEGSSTDTQYF. The CDR3 nucleotides read TGCGCCAGCAGCTTGATTAAGGGAGAAGGATCTAGCACAGATACGCAGTATTTT.

The chain combines TRBV6-5 with TRBJ2-5, with 10 bases fitting TRBD1. J was trimmed by 2 bases and V by 1 base; bases with no gene match: 4. This CDR3 region has 16 residues. Germline V gene data show CDR1 as MNHEY and CDR2 as SVGAGI. The CDR3 spells CASSYFGTGAQETQYF. In DNA, the CDR3 is TGTGCCAGCAGTTACTTCGGGACAGGGGCTCAAGAGACCCAGTACTTC.

The gene calls are TRBV6-1 and TRBJ2-3; D ambiguous. Per the germline V gene, CDR1 is MNHNS and CDR2 is SASEGT. The V and J ends lost 6 bases and 0 bases respectively, with 7 bases between them. The CDR3 length is 13 residues. For the CDR3, the DNA is TGTGCCAGCAGAACACCTAGCACAGATACGCAGTATTTT. It yields the protein CASRTPSTDTQYF.

The chain joins TRBV7-2 to TRBJ1-5, with D unresolved. V lost 3 bases, J lost 9 bases, and 12 bases lay in between. CDR1 and CDR2 (germline): SGHTA, FQGNSA. The CDR3 runs 13 residues. The CDR3 bases are TGTGCCAGCAGCTTCCAGGAGGGCGGGCCCCAGCATTTT. It translates to CASSFQEGGPQHF.